This T cell receptor (beta chain) was captured by sequencing in a study of blood T cell repertoires in COVID-19. The germline V gene encodes CDR1 SNHLY and CDR2 FYNNEI. The CDR3 is 13 residues long. V lost 10 bases to trimming and J lost 5 bases; unmatched junction nucleotides: 5. Sequencing was performed with immunoSEQ multiplex PCR; in TCRdb, only in-frame clones are kept and a portion is missing. The sample consists of under 350,000 clones, about 88% of them appearing once. This rearrangement joins TRBV2 to TRBJ2-1; TRBD2 agrees at 10 bases. This TCR derives from a man aged 18 to 30 with active or convalescent COVID-19. Sequencing was done on a sample of peripheral blood. The CDR3 loop reads CAITSGEDNEQFF. The CDR3 DNA is TGTGCCATCACTAGCGGGGAAGACAATGAGCAGTTCTTC.